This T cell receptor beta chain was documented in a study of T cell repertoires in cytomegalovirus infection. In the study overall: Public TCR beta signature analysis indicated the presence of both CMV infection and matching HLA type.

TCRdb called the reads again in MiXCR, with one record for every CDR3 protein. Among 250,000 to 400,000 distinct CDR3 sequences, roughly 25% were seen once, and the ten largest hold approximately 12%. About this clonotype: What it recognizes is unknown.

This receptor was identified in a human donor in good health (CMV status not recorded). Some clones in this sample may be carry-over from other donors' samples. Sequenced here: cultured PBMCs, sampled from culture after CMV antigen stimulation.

This chain's CDR3 is CASSSTGLQSYGYTF. In nucleotides, the CDR3 is TGTGCCAGCAGTTCAACAGGGTTACAGAGCTATGGCTACACCTTC. The chain joins TRBV6-5 to TRBJ1-2; D perhaps matches TRBD1 (6 bases). Germline assignment: CDR1 MNHEY and CDR2 SVGAGI. Deletions cut 4 bases from V and 4 bases from J, with 16 bases between. The CDR3 has 15 residues.